Below are 16 T cell receptor beta chains sequenced from a single sample in a study of blood T cell repertoires in COVID-19. TCRdb's copy holds only in-frame clones and misses some; the assay was immunoSEQ multiplex PCR. The repertoire includes approximately 110,000 clones, about two thirds of them detected once, and more than 0.8% sits in the top ten. Specimen: peripheral blood. The receptors originated from a human donor with acute or convalescent COVID-19. The donor label of this sample is uncertain.

The V and J genes are TRBV9 and TRBJ1-6; TRBD1 matches at 8 bases. The J segment lost 8 bases and the V segment lost 4 bases, leaving 17 bases of the junction unmatched. This CDR3 is 18 amino acids long. Per germline, CDR1 SGDLS and CDR2 YYNGEE. CDR3 amino acids: CASSRPTGGRLGYSPLHF. DNA for the CDR3: TGTGCCAGCAGCCGACCAACAGGGGGGCGCTTGGGTTATTCACCCCTCCACTTT.

The chain uses TRBV19 and TRBJ1-1, with 7 bases lining up with TRBD1. With V trimmed by 3 bases and J by 5 bases, 9 bases remained unmatched. The germline gives CDR1 LNHDA, CDR2 SQIVND (reference sequence). The CDR3 runs to 15 residues. CDR3 protein: CASSIAGTAITEAFF. The CDR3 DNA reads TGTGCCAGTAGTATCGCAGGGACAGCCATTACTGAAGCTTTCTTT.

The chain joins TRBV11-2 to TRBJ1-1; D possibly corresponds to TRBD1 (6 bases). V was clipped by 4 bases and J by 3 bases, with 15 bases between them. In germline, CDR1 is SGHAT, CDR2 FQNNGV. This CDR3 is built from 15 residues. CDR3 sequence reads: CASSSWDTGYTEAFF. CDR3 nucleotides: TGTGCCAGCAGCTCTTGGGACACAGGATACACTGAAGCTTTCTTT.

The chain uses TRBV18 and TRBJ1-1, with D hard to call. CDR1 is KGHSH and CDR2 is LQKENI in the germline V gene. The germline V and J ends were trimmed by 2 bases and 4 bases, with 11 bases remaining between them. CDR3 size: 14 residues. The CDR3 sequence: CASSPGGQLTEAFF. Here the CDR3 DNA reads TGTGCCAGCTCACCAGGAGGGCAACTCACTGAAGCTTTCTTT.

The chain has TRBV5-1 and TRBJ2-5; 11 bases align to TRBD1. The CDR3 is made up of 15 amino acids. Germline values: CDR1 SGHRS, CDR2 YFSETQ. Trimming at V came to 3 bases and at J to 5 bases, leaving 6 bases not matched to a gene. DNA for the CDR3: TGCGCCAGCAGCTCGGACAGGGGGCTGGGGGAGACCCAGTACTTC. This sequence encodes CASSSDRGLGETQYF.

Only one count was recorded for this clone. The chain carries TRBV5-6 and TRBJ1-1, with D possibly being TRBD1 (5 bases). The CDR3 has 14 amino acids. V was pared by 2 bases and J by 2 bases, with 10 bases between. CDR1 SGHDT and CDR2 YYEEEE come from the germline V gene. CDR3 coding DNA: TGTGCCAGCAGCTTCGGAACAGGTAACACTGAAGCTTTCTTT. Amino acid sequence: CASSFGTGNTEAFF.

V usage is TRBV6-6 and J usage is TRBJ1-5; 8 positions agree with TRBD1. The trim removed 2 bases at V and 3 bases at J, leaving 6 bases unmatched. The germline V gene has CDR1 MNHNY and CDR2 SVGAGI (reference sequence). The CDR3 sequence is 16 residues long. In nucleotides, the CDR3 is TGTGCCAGCAGTTACGATGGACAGGGCCCCAATCAGCCCCAGCATTTT. This codes for CASSYDGQGPNQPQHF.

The V and J genes are TRBV18 and TRBJ1-3; TRBD1 might be the D (6 bases). The germline gives CDR1 KGHSH, CDR2 LQKENI. This CDR3 has 18 residues. The V gene lost 3 bases and the J gene lost 0 bases, with 18 bases spanning the gap. The DNA of the CDR3 is TGTGCCAGCTCACCTCAAGCCGGACAGACAACCTCTGGAAACACCATATATTTT. It encodes CASSPQAGQTTSGNTIYF. Full variable domain (remainder filled in from reference TRBV18 and TRBJ1-3): NAGVMQNPRHLVRRRGQEARLRCSPMKGHSHVYWYRQLPEEGLKFMVYLQKENIIDESGMPKERFSAEFPKEGPSILRIQQVVRGDSAAYFCASSPQAGQTTSGNTIYFGEGSWLTVV.

At least ten counts were recorded for this clone. V gene TRBV5-1 combines with J gene TRBJ1-2; D might be TRBD1 (6 bases). CDR3 length: 15 residues. The germline V and J ends were trimmed by 10 bases and 0 bases, with 19 bases remaining between them. Germline lookup yields CDR1 SGHRS and CDR2 YFSETQ. CDR3 nucleotides: TGCGCCTCACAGACAGGTCGGATTTCTAACTATGGCTACACCTTC. Translation gives CASQTGRISNYGYTF.

The chain has TRBV2 and TRBJ1-6; no clear D. The V end lost 1 base, the J end lost 8 bases, and 12 bases lay between the germline ends. Germline assignment: CDR1 SNHLY and CDR2 FYNNEI. CDR3 length: 15 amino acids. CDR3 in amino acids: CASSEEYSQDSPLHF. CDR3 coding DNA: TGTGCCAGCAGTGAAGAGTACTCGCAAGATTCACCCCTCCACTTT.

The chain combines TRBV5-1 with TRBJ2-3; 9 bases are a match to TRBD2. After removal of 4 bases from V and 0 bases from J, the junction contained 9 bases not matched to a gene. This CDR3 is built from 17 residues. The germline gives CDR1 SGHRS, CDR2 YFSETQ. The CDR3 protein is CASSGNQRGASTDTQYF. The CDR3 DNA reads TGCGCCAGCAGCGGAAATCAGCGGGGGGCTAGCACAGATACGCAGTATTTT.

The chain carries TRBV15 and TRBJ2-3; the D is unclear. CDR3 length: 17 amino acids. Germline lookup yields CDR1 LNHNV and CDR2 YYDKDF (reference sequence). Between the trimmed V and J ends, which lost 1 base and 2 bases, there was a span of 16 bases. This CDR3 is CATSRVQILIFTDTQYF. As DNA, the CDR3 is TGTGCCACCAGCAGAGTCCAGATTTTAATCTTCACAGATACGCAGTATTTT.

The rearrangement uses TRBV4-1 and TRBJ1-1; a possible D gene is TRBD1 (6 bases). This CDR3 has 14 residues. V was pared by 2 bases and J by 4 bases, with 11 bases between. CDR1 and CDR2 (germline): MGHRA, YSYEKL. The CDR3, as DNA: TGCGCCAGCAGCCAATATACAGGGACCACTGAAGCTTTCTTT. Protein product: CASSQYTGTTEAFF.

The chain is built from TRBV5-1 and TRBJ2-5, with D possibly matching TRBD2 (6 bases). Germline V CDR1 and CDR2: SGHRS, YFSETQ. CDR3 size: 15 residues. The germline V and J ends were trimmed by 4 bases and 4 bases, with 17 bases remaining between them. This CDR3 is CASSADGRGGETQYF. The CDR3, as DNA: TGCGCCAGCAGCGCCGACGGTAGGGGAGGAGAGACCCAGTACTTC.

V and J are TRBV7-9 and TRBJ2-1, with TRBD2 as a possible D gene (5 bases). Trimming pared 4 bases from V and 5 bases from J, leaving 6 bases between. CDR1 SEHNR and CDR2 FQNEAQ come from the germline V gene (reference sequence). The CDR3 has 12 amino acids. CDR3 amino acids: CASSSRDNEQFF. Here the CDR3 DNA reads TGTGCCAGCAGCTCGAGGGACAATGAGCAGTTCTTC.

The chain has TRBV6-4 and TRBJ2-1; TRBD2 might be the D (6 bases). Germline V gene lookup returns CDR1 MRHNA and CDR2 SNTAGT. Trimming took off 6 bases at V and 0 bases at J, with 15 bases between the two ends. The CDR3 length is 16 residues. Here the CDR3 DNA reads TGTGCCAGCAGCGGGACCGGGGGAAGCTCCTACAATGAGCAGTTCTTC. It encodes CASSGTGGSSYNEQFF.